The present T cell receptor beta chain was sequenced within a study of tumor and adjacent non-tumor tissue in lung cancer. Study summary: Patients comprised 12 adenocarcinoma, a couple of squamous cell carcinoma and 1 small cell lung cancer. Study-wide points: Normal lung showed higher cumulative top 100 clone frequency than tumor. Shorter survival was associated with higher TCR diversity in tumors. Tumor tissue had significantly higher TCR diversity than normal lung.

Three rounds of nested PCR, following a modified ARM-PCR protocol, produced the TCRbeta library. MiXCR, applied by TCRdb to the multiplex PCR reads, yields one record per CDR3 protein. The table lists roughly 200,000 distinct CDR3 sequences, around 71% of them singletons. This clonotype has more than one count but fewer than ten. Its antigen is not identified. At one end the junction does not follow the germline gene, possibly because of a read error. The template was RNA from unsorted bulk tissue. CDR1 SGHNT and CDR2 YENEEA come from the germline V gene. This CDR3 contains 15 residues. The gene calls are TRBV11-3 and TRBJ2-7, with unresolved D. The sequenced sample consisted of lung tumor tissue. This clonotype originated in a man between 60 and 75 years old with non-small cell lung cancer. Here the CDR3 reads CASSLLEYWPYEQYF. As DNA, the CDR3 is TGTGCCAGCAGCTTGTTGGAGTACTGGCCCTACGAGCAGTACTTT.